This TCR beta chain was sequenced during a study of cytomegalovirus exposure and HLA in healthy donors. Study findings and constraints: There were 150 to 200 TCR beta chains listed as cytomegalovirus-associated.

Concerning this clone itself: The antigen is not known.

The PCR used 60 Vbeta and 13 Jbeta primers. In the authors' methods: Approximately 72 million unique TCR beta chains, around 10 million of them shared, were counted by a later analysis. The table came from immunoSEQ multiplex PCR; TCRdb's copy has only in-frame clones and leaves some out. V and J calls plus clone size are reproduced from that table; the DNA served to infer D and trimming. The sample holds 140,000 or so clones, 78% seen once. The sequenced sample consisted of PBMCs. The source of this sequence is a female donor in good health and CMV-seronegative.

The CDR3 protein is CSVAPSGGDTQYF. CDR3 DNA sequence: TGCAGCGTCGCGCCCTCGGGGGGGGATACGCAGTATTTT. The V gene is TRBV29-1, the J gene TRBJ2-3, with 8 bases lining up with TRBD2. The CDR3 has 13 residues. Trimming cost V 6 bases and J 6 bases; bases outside gene matches: 8. Per the germline V gene, CDR1 is SQVTM and CDR2 is ANQGSEA.